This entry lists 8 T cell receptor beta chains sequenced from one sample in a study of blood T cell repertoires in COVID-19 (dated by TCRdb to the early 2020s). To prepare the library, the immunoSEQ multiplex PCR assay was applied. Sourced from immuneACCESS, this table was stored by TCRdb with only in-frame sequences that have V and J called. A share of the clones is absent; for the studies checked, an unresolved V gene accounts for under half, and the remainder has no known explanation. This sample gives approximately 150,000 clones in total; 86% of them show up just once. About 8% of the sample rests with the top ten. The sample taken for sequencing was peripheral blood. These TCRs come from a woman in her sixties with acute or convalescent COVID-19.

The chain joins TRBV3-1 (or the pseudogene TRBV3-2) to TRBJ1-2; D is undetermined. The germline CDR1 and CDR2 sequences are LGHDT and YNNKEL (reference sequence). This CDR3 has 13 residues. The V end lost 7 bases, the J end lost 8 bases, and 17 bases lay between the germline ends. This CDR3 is CASNPGGGPGYTF. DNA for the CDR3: TGTGCCAGCAACCCGGGTGGAGGGCCGGGCTACACCTTC.

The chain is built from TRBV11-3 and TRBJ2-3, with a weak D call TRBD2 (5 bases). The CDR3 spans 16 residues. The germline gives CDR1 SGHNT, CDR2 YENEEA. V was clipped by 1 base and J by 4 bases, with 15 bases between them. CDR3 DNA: TGTGCCAGCAGCTTAGTCGATGGACTCAGTGCAGATACGCAGTATTTT. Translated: CASSLVDGLSADTQYF.

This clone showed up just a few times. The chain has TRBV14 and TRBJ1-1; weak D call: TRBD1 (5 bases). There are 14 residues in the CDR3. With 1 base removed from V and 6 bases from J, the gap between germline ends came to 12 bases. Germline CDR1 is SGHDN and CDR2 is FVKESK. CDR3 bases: TGTGCCAGCAGCCAAGTATACGGGGGAGCTGAAGCTTTCTTT. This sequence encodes CASSQVYGGAEAFF.

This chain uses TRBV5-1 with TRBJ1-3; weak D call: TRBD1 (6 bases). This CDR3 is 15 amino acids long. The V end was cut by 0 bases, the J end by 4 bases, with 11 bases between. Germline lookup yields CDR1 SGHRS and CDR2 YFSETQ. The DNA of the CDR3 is TGCGCCAGCAGCTTGGAGGGGACACAAGGAAACACCATATATTTT. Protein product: CASSLEGTQGNTIYF.

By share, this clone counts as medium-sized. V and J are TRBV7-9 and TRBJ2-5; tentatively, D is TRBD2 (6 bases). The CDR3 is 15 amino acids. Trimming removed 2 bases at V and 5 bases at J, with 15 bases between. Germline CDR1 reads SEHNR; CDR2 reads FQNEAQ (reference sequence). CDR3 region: CASSLFGGGRETQYF. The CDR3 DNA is TGTGCCAGCAGCTTATTCGGGGGAGGTAGGGAGACCCAGTACTTC.

The CDR3 DNA is TGTGCCAGCAGCTTAAGGTCCGGGACAGGGGCTTCATGGAGCGCTGAAGCTTTCTTT. Translating gives CASSLRSGTGASWSAEAFF. This chain connects TRBV7-6 to TRBJ1-1, with 10 positions matching TRBD1. Germline loops: CDR1 SGHVS, CDR2 FNYEAQ. V lost 2 bases and J lost 6; bases outside the gene matches: 18. CDR3 length equals 19 residues.

The CDR3 is CASSVEQGFGYTF. The CDR3 nucleotides read TGTGCCAGCAGCGTAGAACAGGGGTTTGGCTACACCTTC. The rearrangement joins TRBV9 to TRBJ1-2, with 7 bases aligning to TRBD1. V dropped 0 bases and J dropped 7; count of bases not matched to a gene: 3. The CDR3 sequence is 13 residues long. Germline loops: CDR1 SGDLS, CDR2 YYNGEE.

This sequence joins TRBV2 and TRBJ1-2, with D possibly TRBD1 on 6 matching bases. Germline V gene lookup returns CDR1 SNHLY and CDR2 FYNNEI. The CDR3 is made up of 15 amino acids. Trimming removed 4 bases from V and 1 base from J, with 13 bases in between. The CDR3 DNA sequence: TGTGCCAGCAGTGTGAGGGGGACGTTTAACTATGGCTACACCTTC. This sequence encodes CASSVRGTFNYGYTF.